This T cell receptor (beta chain) was sequenced for a study of cytomegalovirus exposure and HLA in healthy donors. The PCR employed 60 Vbeta primers together with 13 Jbeta primers. Authors' processing steps: About 12 million of 65 million to 95 million unique TCR beta chains were shared, per a later count. The assay was immunoSEQ multiplex PCR, and TCRdb's table has in-frame clones only and misses some. The V and J calls and clone size were taken over from that table, and D and trimming were inferred from the DNA. The sample contains under 200,000 clones, about three quarters of which appear only once. The CDR3 sequence is 15 residues long. Germline V gives CDR1 MNHNS, CDR2 SASEGT. This clone appeared once. Relative to the germline gene, one junction end is altered; a read error may explain this.

The sequence was collected from a man between 45 and 60 years old in good health and CMV-seropositive. The chain recombines TRBV6-1 with TRBJ2-3; TRBD2 matches 9 bases. Sequencing was carried out using PBMCs. The CDR3 DNA reads TGTGCCAGCGGTGAAGCGGGGGGAGTCACAGATACGCAGTATTTT. Its translation: CASGEAGGVTDTQYF.